This TCR beta chain was identified during a study of T cells in Graves' hyperthyroidism and ophthalmopathy. Regarding the study as a whole: Blood also carried most thyroid clonotypes expanded above 0.001. Model predictions of ophthalmopathy came a median around 6.5 months before onset.

RNA transcripts served as the template for amplifying TCR beta CDR3 regions. A first-round RT-PCR of the TCR CDR3 used the HTBI primer set. One entry per CDR3 protein, called by TCRdb with MiXCR from the multiplex PCR reads. The profile shows some 370,000 distinct CDR3 sequences, about 14% of them singletons. This clonotype was observed at least ten times. What it binds is unknown. Subjects with ophthalmopathy showed a Clinical Activity Score no lower than 3, a NOSPECS grade no lower than 4, and a duration shorter than 3 months. The source is a man aged 45-60 years with Graves' ophthalmopathy. Sequenced: blood.

The CDR3 sequence is CASSPGRDTGELFF. CDR3 DNA sequence: TGTGCCAGCTCACCAGGCAGGGACACCGGGGAGCTGTTTTTT. This chain connects TRBV18 to TRBJ2-2, with a tentative D call TRBD1 (5 bases). The V and J ends lost 2 bases and 3 bases respectively, with 7 bases between them. From germline, CDR1 is KGHSH and CDR2 LQKENI. The CDR3 contains 14 residues. The whole variable domain, filled in from reference TRBV18 and TRBJ2-2, reads NAGVMQNPRHLVRRRGQEARLRCSPMKGHSHVYWYRQLPEEGLKFMVYLQKENIIDESGMPKERFSAEFPKEGPSILRIQQVVRGDSAAYFCASSPGRDTGELFFGEGSRLTVL.